Each of the 20 T cell receptor beta chains below was sequenced from the same sample in a study of T cell responses to AZD1222 COVID-19 vaccine. The table came from immunoSEQ multiplex PCR; TCRdb's copy has only in-frame clones and leaves some out. The sample carries roughly 170,000 clones, 88% recorded once. The sequences come from peripheral blood, collected on day 0 of AZD1222 vaccination. The receptors come from an adult in good health.

This chain uses TRBV11-2 with TRBJ2-3, with 7 bases matching TRBD1. The length of the CDR3 is 15 residues. Looked up from germline, CDR1 is SGHAT and CDR2 is FQNNGV. Germline trimming cut 5 bases from V and 0 bases from J; bases unmatched to any gene: 5. The CDR3 spells CASSLRDSSTDTQYF. DNA for the CDR3: TGTGCCAGCAGCCTCCGGGACAGTAGCACAGATACGCAGTATTTT.

V is TRBV5-1 and J is TRBJ1-1; D is unclear. The CDR3 loop spans 15 amino acids. V lost 0 bases to trimming and J lost 3 bases, with 12 bases between them. Germline CDR1 and CDR2: SGHRS and YFSETQ. The DNA for the CDR3 is TGCGCCAGCAGCTTGGGACGGTCTTTGGACACTGAAGCTTTCTTT. Its translation is CASSLGRSLDTEAFF.

Only one count was recorded for this clone. The V gene is TRBV10-2, the J gene TRBJ2-1; no definite D call. The V end was cut by 0 bases, the J end by 8 bases, with 14 bases between. Germline values: CDR1 WSHSY, CDR2 SAAADI. CDR3 length equals 15 residues. The CDR3 loop is CASSESDTLAYEQFF. CDR3 in DNA: TGCGCCAGCAGTGAGTCCGATACCTTAGCCTATGAGCAGTTCTTC.

The chain joins TRBV15 to TRBJ2-6; 7 positions agree with TRBD2. CDR1 and CDR2 from the germline V gene are LNHNV and YYDKDF (reference sequence). The CDR3 has 16 residues. Trimming took 3 bases from V and 0 from J; bases not matched to a gene: 2. CDR3 loop: CATSRGGNSGANVLTF. The CDR3 bases are TGTGCCACCAGCAGGGGGGGGAACTCTGGGGCCAACGTCCTGACTTTC.

This chain connects TRBV2 to TRBJ1-1; D is unclear. The germline CDR1 and CDR2 sequences are SNHLY and FYNNEI. The length of the CDR3 is 11 residues. V was clipped by 6 bases and J by 3 bases, with 5 bases between them. In nucleotides, the CDR3 is TGTGCCAGCAGGGCCGACACTGAAGCTTTCTTT. Its protein product is CASRADTEAFF.

The chain employs TRBV9 and TRBJ1-1; D unclear. Trimming shortened V by 4 bases and J by 1 base, and 8 bases separated the two germline ends. The CDR3 length is 13 residues. The germline V gene has CDR1 SGDLS and CDR2 YYNGEE. The CDR3 is CASSLSQNTEAFF. DNA of the CDR3: TGTGCCAGCAGCCTCTCCCAGAACACTGAAGCTTTCTTT.

The rearrangement uses TRBV5-5 and TRBJ2-2, with D unclear. CDR3 size: 14 residues. V lost 0 bases and J 3 bases, leaving 6 bases between the germline ends. Germline-derived CDR1 and CDR2 are SGHKS and YYEKEE (reference sequence). CDR3 amino acids: CASSLESYTGELFF. The DNA for the CDR3 is TGTGCCAGCAGCTTGGAGAGTTACACCGGGGAGCTGTTTTTT.

J is TRBJ2-2 and V is TRBV28; no clear D. Per germline, CDR1 MDHEN and CDR2 SYDVKM. The CDR3 has 13 amino acids. V was clipped by 9 bases and J by 0 bases, with 8 bases between them. The CDR3 DNA is TGTGCCAGTAATGGTCCGAACACCGGGGAGCTGTTTTTT. This gives the protein CASNGPNTGELFF.

The rearrangement uses TRBV20-1 and TRBJ2-5; D call uncertain. Germline V gives CDR1 DFQATT, CDR2 SNEGSKA (reference sequence). The length of the CDR3 is 11 residues. Trimming removed 7 bases from V and 2 bases from J, with 8 bases in between. The CDR3 loop is CSVATQETQYF. The DNA for the CDR3 is TGCAGTGTTGCTACTCAAGAGACCCAGTACTTC.

The chain employs TRBV19 and TRBJ2-1; D gene ambiguous. The CDR3 extends over 13 amino acids. Germline loops: CDR1 LNHDA, CDR2 SQIVND (reference sequence). Trimming pared 2 bases from V and 11 bases from J, leaving 13 bases between. The CDR3: CASSISWAGQQFF. For the CDR3, the DNA is TGTGCCAGTAGTATAAGTTGGGCCGGCCAGCAGTTCTTC.

This rearrangement joins TRBV14 to TRBJ1-1; D is ambiguous. The V gene lost 2 bases and the J gene lost 1 base, with 20 bases spanning the gap. CDR1 and CDR2 from the germline V gene are SGHDN and FVKESK. The CDR3 is 18 residues long. The CDR3 loop is CASSQRTPTLPENTEAFF. CDR3 DNA: TGTGCCAGCAGCCAACGAACGCCTACACTGCCGGAGAACACTGAAGCTTTCTTT. Variable domain in full (rest from reference TRBV14 and TRBJ1-1): EAGVTQFPSHSVIEKGQTVTLRCDPISGHDNLYWYRRVMGKEIKFLLHFVKESKQDESGMPNNRFLAERTGGTYSTLKVQPAELEDSGVYFCASSQRTPTLPENTEAFFGQGTRLTVV.

The V call is TRBV7-9, the J call TRBJ2-7; 11 nucleotides line up with TRBD1. The CDR3 runs to 16 residues. The germline gives CDR1 SEHNR, CDR2 FQNEAQ (reference sequence). Losses at the gene ends were 5 bases for V and 5 bases for J; bases not matched to a gene: 11. The CDR3 is CASSRLPGQGVHEQYF. CDR3 nucleotide sequence: TGTGCCAGCAGCCGGCTACCGGGACAGGGGGTCCACGAGCAGTACTTC.

This clone appeared a single time. This sequence joins TRBV27 and TRBJ1-2; no reliable D call. The CDR3 length is 13 residues. CDR1 is MNHEY, CDR2 SMNVEV, per germline (reference sequence). Trimming removed 6 bases from V and 6 bases from J, with 14 bases in between. In DNA form, the CDR3 reads TGTGCCAGCAGGGGGAGGGCAATGGATGGCTACACCTTC. Amino acids: CASRGRAMDGYTF.

V usage is TRBV7-9 and J usage is TRBJ2-7; no clear D. Germline V gene data show CDR1 as SEHNR and CDR2 as FQNEAQ (reference sequence). The CDR3 has 14 residues. The V and J ends lost 2 bases and 3 bases respectively, with 11 bases between them. In nucleotides, the CDR3 is TGTGCCAGCAGCTTACCCGGCCCCAACTACGAGCAGTACTTC. The encoded protein is CASSLPGPNYEQYF.

This clone has only one observation. This chain connects TRBV10-1 to TRBJ2-1, with 9 positions matching TRBD2. The CDR3 is 16 amino acids. V lost 2 bases and J lost 7; bases outside the gene matches: 9. The V gene's germline CDR1 is WNHNN and CDR2 SYGVQD (reference sequence). In DNA form, the CDR3 reads TGCGCCAGCAGTGAGCTAGCGGGGCGGACGGGGAATGAGCAGTTCTTC. As protein: CASSELAGRTGNEQFF.

The V and J genes are TRBV15 and TRBJ1-1, with a tentative D call TRBD1 (6 bases). Germline CDR1 reads LNHNV; CDR2 reads YYDKDF (reference sequence). The CDR3 runs 15 residues. V lost 0 bases and J 2 bases, leaving 10 bases between the germline ends. CDR3 in amino acids: CATSREKGVNTEAFF. Written as DNA, the CDR3 is TGTGCCACCAGCAGAGAAAAGGGGGTTAACACTGAAGCTTTCTTT.

The rearrangement joins TRBV28 to TRBJ1-5, with no clear D. Germline CDR1 reads MDHEN; CDR2 reads SYDVKM. Trimming took off 3 bases at V and 12 bases at J, with 18 bases between the two ends. The CDR3 has 14 residues. CDR3 protein: CASSFPQENRRQHF. CDR3 in DNA: TGTGCCAGCAGTTTTCCTCAGGAAAATCGTCGCCAGCATTTT.

The CDR3 loop reads CASSIAMGRSGNTIYF. The CDR3 bases are TGTGCCAGTAGTATAGCGATGGGACGTTCTGGAAACACCATATATTTT. The chain uses TRBV19 and TRBJ1-3; perhaps TRBD1 as D (5 bases). V was cut by 1 base and J by 1 base, with 11 bases left in between. Germline CDR1 reads LNHDA; CDR2 reads SQIVND (reference sequence). This CDR3 is 16 amino acids long.

This clone was counted a few times. The genes are TRBV5-1 and TRBJ2-3, with TRBD2 as a possible D gene (5 bases). The germline gives CDR1 SGHRS, CDR2 YFSETQ. Trimming stripped 0 bases from V and 0 bases from J, with 20 bases between. CDR3 length: 19 residues. The CDR3 coding sequence is TGCGCCAGCAGCTTGGGTCATCCGGGATCGCGGGCGAGCACAGATACGCAGTATTTT. It codes for CASSLGHPGSRASTDTQYF.

As concerns this clone: Relative to the germline gene, one junction end is altered; a read error may explain this. The chain recombines TRBV28 with TRBJ1-2; D call uncertain. Germline-derived CDR1 and CDR2 are MDHEN and SYDVKM. CDR3 length: 15 residues. The CDR3 protein is CASSPGLPMAPPRDF. The CDR3 DNA reads as TGTGCCAGCAGTCCGGGCCTCCCTATGGCTCCCCCGAGAGACTTC.